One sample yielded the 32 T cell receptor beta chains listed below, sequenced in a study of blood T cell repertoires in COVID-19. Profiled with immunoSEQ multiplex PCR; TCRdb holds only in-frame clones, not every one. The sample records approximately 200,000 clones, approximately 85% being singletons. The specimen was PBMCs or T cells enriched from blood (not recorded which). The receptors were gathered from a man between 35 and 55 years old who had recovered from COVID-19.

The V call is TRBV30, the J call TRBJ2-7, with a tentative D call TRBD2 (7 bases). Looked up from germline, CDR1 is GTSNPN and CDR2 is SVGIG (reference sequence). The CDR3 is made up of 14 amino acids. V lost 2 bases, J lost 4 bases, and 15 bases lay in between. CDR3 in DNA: TGTGCCTGGAGTAGAGGGGGGGGCGGTTACGAGCAGTACTTC. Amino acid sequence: CAWSRGGGGYEQYF.

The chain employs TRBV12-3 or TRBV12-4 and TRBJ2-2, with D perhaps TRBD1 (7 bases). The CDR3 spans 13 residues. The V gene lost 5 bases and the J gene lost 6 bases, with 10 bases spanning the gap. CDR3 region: CASSPGGSGELFF. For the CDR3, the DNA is TGTGCCAGCAGTCCAGGGGGGTCCGGGGAGCTGTTTTTT.

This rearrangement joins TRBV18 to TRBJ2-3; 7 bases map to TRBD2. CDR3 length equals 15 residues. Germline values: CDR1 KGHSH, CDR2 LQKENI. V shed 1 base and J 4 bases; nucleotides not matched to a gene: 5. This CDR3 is CASSPLTGGADTQYF. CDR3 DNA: TGTGCCAGCTCACCACTAACTGGGGGGGCAGATACGCAGTATTTT.

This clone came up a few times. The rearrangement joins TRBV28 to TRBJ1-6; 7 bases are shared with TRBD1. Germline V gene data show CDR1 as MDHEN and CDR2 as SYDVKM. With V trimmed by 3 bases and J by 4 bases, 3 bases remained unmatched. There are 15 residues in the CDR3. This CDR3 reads CASSFSGGYNSPLHF. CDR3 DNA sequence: TGTGCCAGCAGTTTCTCAGGGGGTTATAATTCACCCCTCCACTTT.

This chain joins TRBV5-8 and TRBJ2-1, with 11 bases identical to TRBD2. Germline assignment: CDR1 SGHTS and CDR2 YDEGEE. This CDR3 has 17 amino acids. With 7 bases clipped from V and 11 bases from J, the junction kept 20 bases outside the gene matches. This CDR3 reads CASGSGAGTSGPGKQFF. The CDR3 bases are TGTGCCAGCGGATCCGGGGCCGGGACTAGCGGTCCGGGAAAGCAGTTCTTC. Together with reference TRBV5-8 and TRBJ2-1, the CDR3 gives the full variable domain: EAGVTQSPTHLIKTRGQQATLRCSPISGHTSVYWYQQALGLGLQFLLWYDEGEERNRGNFPPRFSGRQFPNYSSELNVNALELEDSALYLCASGSGAGTSGPGKQFFGPGTRLTVL.

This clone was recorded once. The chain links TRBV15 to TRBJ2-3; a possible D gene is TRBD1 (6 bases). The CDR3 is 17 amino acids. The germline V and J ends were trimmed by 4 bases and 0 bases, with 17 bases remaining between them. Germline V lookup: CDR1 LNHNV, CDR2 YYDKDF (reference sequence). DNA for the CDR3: TGTGCCACCAGCATAAGAAGAGGGACACCTAGCACAGATACGCAGTATTTT. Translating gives CATSIRRGTPSTDTQYF.

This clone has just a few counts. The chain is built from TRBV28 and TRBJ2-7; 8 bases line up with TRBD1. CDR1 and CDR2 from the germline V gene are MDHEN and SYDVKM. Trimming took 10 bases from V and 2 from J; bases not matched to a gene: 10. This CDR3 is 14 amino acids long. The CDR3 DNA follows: TGTGCCACCTTCGGACAGGGACGAACCTACGAGCAGTACTTC. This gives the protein CATFGQGRTYEQYF.

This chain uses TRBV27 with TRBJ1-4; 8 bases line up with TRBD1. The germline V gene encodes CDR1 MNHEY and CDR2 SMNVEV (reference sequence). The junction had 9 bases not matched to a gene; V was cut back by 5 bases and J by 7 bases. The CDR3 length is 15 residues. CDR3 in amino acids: CASSPGQGWTEKLFF. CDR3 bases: TGTGCCAGCAGTCCCGGACAGGGTTGGACTGAAAAACTGTTTTTT.

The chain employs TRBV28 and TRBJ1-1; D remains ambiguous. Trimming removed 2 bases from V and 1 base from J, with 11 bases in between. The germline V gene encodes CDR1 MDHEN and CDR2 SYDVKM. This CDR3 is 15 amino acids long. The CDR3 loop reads CASSLIPAGNTEAFF. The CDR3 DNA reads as TGTGCCAGCAGTTTAATACCAGCGGGGAACACTGAAGCTTTCTTT.

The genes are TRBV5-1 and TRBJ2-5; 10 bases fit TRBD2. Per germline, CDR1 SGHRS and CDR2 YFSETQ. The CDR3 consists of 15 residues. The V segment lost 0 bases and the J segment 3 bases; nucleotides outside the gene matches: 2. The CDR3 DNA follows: TGCGCCAGCAGCTTGGTTACTAGCGGGAAAGAGACCCAGTACTTC. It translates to CASSLVTSGKETQYF.

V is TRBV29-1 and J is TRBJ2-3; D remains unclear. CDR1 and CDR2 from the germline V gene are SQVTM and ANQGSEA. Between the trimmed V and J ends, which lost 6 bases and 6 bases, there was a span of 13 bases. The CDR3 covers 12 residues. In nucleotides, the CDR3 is TGCAGCGTCTCCCTGGCGGTTGATACGCAGTATTTT. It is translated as CSVSLAVDTQYF.

In DNA form, the CDR3 reads TGCGCCAGCAGGCCGGACAGGGGCAATCAGCCCCAGCATTTT. This translates into CASRPDRGNQPQHF. The genes are TRBV5-1 and TRBJ1-5, with 8 bases aligning to TRBD1. The germline CDR1 and CDR2 sequences are SGHRS and YFSETQ. V shed 5 bases, J shed 2 bases, and the junction held 3 bases outside the gene matches. The CDR3 is 14 residues long.

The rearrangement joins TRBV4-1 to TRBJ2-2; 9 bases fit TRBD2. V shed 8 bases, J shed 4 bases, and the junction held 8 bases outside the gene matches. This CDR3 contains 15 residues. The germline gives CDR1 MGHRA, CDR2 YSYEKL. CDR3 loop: CASGGTSSGTGELFF. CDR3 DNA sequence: TGCGCCAGCGGAGGGACTAGCTCGGGCACCGGGGAGCTGTTTTTT.

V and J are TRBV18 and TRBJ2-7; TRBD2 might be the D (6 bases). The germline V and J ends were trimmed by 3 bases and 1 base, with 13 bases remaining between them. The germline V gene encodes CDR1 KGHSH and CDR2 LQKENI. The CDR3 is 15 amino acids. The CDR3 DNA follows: TGTGCCAGCTCACCGATGACTAGTTATTCCTACGAGCAGTACTTC. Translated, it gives CASSPMTSYSYEQYF.

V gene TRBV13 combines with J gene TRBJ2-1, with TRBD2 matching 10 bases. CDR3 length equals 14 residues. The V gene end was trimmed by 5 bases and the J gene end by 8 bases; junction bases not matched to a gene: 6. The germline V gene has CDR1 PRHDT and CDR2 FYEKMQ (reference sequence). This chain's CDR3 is CASSEGLAYHEQFF. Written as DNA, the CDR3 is TGTGCCAGCAGCGAGGGACTAGCGTATCATGAGCAGTTCTTC.

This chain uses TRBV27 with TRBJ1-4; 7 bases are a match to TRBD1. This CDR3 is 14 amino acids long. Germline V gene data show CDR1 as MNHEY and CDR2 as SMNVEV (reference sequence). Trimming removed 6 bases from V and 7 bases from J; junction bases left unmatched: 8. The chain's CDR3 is CASRDRTAGEKLFF. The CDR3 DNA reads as TGTGCCAGCAGGGACAGGACGGCGGGTGAAAAACTGTTTTTT.

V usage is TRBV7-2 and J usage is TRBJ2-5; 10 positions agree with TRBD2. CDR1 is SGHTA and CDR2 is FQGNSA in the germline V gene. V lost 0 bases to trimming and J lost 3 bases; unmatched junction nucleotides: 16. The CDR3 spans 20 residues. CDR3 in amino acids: CASSLAVSLGLGLAEETQYF. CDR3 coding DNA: TGTGCCAGCAGCTTAGCGGTCAGCCTTGGACTTGGACTAGCGGAAGAGACCCAGTACTTC.

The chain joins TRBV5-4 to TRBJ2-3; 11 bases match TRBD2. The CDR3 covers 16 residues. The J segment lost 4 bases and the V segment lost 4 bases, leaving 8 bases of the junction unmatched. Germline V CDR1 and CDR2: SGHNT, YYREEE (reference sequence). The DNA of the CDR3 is TGTGCCAGCAGCCTTGGACTAGCGGGCGGAGCAGATACGCAGTATTTT. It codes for CASSLGLAGGADTQYF.

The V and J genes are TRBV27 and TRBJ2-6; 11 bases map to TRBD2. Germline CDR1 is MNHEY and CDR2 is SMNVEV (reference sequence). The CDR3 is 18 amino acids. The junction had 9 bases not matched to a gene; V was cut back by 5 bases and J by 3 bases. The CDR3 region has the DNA TGTGCCAGCAGTCGCCTACTAGCGGGAGTTGGTGGGGCCAACGTCCTGACTTTC. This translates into CASSRLLAGVGGANVLTF.

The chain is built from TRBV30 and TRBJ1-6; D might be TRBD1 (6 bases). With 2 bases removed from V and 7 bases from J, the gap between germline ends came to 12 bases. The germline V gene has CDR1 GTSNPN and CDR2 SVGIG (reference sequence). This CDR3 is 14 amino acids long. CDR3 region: CAWSPDRWNSPLHF. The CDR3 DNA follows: TGTGCCTGGAGTCCAGACAGGTGGAATTCACCCCTCCACTTT.

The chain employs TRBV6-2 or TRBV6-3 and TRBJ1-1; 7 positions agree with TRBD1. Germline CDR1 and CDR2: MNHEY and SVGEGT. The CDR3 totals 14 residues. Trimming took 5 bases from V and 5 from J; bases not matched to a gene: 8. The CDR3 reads CASSLTYRGTEAFF. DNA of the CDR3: TGTGCCAGCAGTCTCACTTACAGGGGAACTGAAGCTTTCTTT.

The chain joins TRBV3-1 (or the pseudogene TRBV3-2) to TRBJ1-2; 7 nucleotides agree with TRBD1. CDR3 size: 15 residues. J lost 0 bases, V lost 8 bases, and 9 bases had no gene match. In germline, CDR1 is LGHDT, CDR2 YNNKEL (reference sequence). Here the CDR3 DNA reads TGTGCCAGCGCGCCGCTCCAGGGGGCTAACTATGGCTACACCTTC. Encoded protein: CASAPLQGANYGYTF.

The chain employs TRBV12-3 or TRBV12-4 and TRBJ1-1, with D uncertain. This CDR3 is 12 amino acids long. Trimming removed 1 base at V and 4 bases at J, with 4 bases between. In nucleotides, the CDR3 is TGTGCCAGCAGTTTAGGGAGCACTGAAGCTTTCTTT. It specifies CASSLGSTEAFF.

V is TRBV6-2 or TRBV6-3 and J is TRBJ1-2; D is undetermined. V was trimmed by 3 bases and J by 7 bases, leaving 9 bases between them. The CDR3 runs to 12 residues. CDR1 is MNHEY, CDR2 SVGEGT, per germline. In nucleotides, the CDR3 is TGTGCCAGCAGTTATAGCGATCGTGGCTACACCTTC. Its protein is CASSYSDRGYTF.

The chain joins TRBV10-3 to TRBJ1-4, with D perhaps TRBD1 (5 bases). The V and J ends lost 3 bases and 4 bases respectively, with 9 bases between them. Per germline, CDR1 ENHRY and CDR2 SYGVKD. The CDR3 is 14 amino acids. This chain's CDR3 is CAISDQGLNEKLFF. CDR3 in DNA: TGTGCCATCAGTGATCAGGGTCTTAATGAAAAACTGTTTTTT.

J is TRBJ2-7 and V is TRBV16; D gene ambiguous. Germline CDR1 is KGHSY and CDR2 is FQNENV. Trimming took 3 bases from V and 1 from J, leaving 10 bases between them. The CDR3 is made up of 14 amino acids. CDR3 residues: CASSQRTDSYEQYF. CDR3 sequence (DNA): TGTGCCAGCAGCCAGAGAACTGATTCCTACGAGCAGTACTTC.

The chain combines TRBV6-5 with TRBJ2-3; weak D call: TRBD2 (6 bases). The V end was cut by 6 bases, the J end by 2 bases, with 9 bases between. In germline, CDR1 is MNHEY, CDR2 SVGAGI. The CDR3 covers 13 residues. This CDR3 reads CASSRDFTDTQYF. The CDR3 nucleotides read TGTGCCAGCAGCCGGGACTTCACAGATACGCAGTATTTT.

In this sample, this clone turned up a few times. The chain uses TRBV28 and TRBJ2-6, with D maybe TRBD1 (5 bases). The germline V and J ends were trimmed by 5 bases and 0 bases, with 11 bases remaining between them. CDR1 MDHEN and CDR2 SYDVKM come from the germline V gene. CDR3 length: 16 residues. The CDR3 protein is CASSPGSPSGANVLTF. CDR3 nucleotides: TGTGCCAGCAGTCCAGGGTCCCCCTCTGGGGCCAACGTCCTGACTTTC.

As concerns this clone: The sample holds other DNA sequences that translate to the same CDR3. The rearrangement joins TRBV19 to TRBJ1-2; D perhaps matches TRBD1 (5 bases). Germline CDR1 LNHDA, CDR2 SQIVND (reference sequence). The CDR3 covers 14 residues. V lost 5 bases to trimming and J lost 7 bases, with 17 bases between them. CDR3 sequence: CASSSRTTQGGYTF. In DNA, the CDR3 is TGTGCCAGTAGTTCACGGACCACTCAGGGTGGCTACACCTTC. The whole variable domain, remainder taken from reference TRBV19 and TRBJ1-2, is DGGITQSPKYLFRKEGQNVTLSCEQNLNHDAMYWYRQDPGQGLRLIYYSQIVNDFQKGDIAEGYSVSREKKESFPLTVTSAQKNPTAFYLCASSSRTTQGGYTFGSGTRLTVV.

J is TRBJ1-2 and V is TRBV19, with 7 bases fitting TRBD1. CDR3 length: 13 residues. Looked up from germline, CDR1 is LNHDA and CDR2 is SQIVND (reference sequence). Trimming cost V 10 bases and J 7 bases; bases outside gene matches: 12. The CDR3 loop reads CATHPNRGRGYTF. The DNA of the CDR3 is TGTGCCACCCATCCTAACAGGGGACGTGGCTACACCTTC.

The CDR3 loop is CASSIRDRGHEKLFF. DNA of the CDR3: TGTGCCAGCAGCATTCGGGACAGGGGACATGAAAAACTGTTTTTT. This rearrangement joins TRBV5-8 to TRBJ1-4, with TRBD1 matching 10 bases. The CDR3 contains 15 residues. V dropped 4 bases and J dropped 6; count of bases not matched to a gene: 6. CDR1 is SGHTS and CDR2 is YDEGEE in the germline V gene. The full variable domain, rest sourced from reference TRBV5-8 and TRBJ1-4, is EAGVTQSPTHLIKTRGQQATLRCSPISGHTSVYWYQQALGLGLQFLLWYDEGEERNRGNFPPRFSGRQFPNYSSELNVNALELEDSALYLCASSIRDRGHEKLFFGSGTQLSVL.

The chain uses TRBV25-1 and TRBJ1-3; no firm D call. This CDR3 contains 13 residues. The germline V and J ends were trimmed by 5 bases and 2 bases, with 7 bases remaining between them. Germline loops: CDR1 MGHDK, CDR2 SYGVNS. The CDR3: CASSLSPGNTIYF. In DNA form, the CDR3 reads TGTGCCAGCAGTCTTTCCCCTGGAAACACCATATATTTT.